The 21 T cell receptor beta chains given below trace back to one sample, sequenced in a study of technical replicates of blood from a handful of donors. The repertoire was sequenced with immunoSEQ multiplex PCR; TCRdb's copy has only in-frame clones and lacks some. Among approximately 52,000 clones listed, around 84% were seen once. The specimen was PBMCs. Source of these receptors: a human donor in good health. Some clones in this sample may be carry-over from other donors' samples.

V gene TRBV6-5 combines with J gene TRBJ2-3; D uncertain. V was trimmed by 6 bases and J by 3 bases, leaving 4 bases between them. The CDR3 totals 11 residues. The V gene's germline CDR1 is MNHEY and CDR2 SVGAGI. This CDR3 is CASSTTDTQYF. CDR3 nucleotides: TGTGCCAGCAGCACAACAGATACGCAGTATTTT.

The gene calls are TRBV5-6 and TRBJ1-2; 12 bases agree with TRBD1. This CDR3 has 17 residues. Germline V gene lookup returns CDR1 SGHDT and CDR2 YYEEEE. The ends lost 2 bases at V and 8 bases at J; junction bases unmatched: 13. CDR3 protein: CASSFRDRGHDERGYTF. DNA for the CDR3: TGTGCCAGCAGCTTCCGGGACAGGGGGCATGATGAAAGGGGCTACACCTTC.

V and J are TRBV5-1 and TRBJ1-4; 10 nucleotides align to TRBD1. The CDR3 sequence is 17 residues long. From germline, CDR1 is SGHRS and CDR2 YFSETQ. Germline trimming cut 2 bases from V and 5 bases from J; bases unmatched to any gene: 9. The CDR3 nucleotides read TGCGCCAGCAGCTTTGGTGATAGGGGACAGGGGAATGAAAAACTGTTTTTT. This codes for CASSFGDRGQGNEKLFF.

The genes are TRBV18 and TRBJ1-4; 9 bases align to TRBD1. With V trimmed by 3 bases and J by 4 bases, 3 bases remained unmatched. The CDR3 spans 15 residues. Per the germline V gene, CDR1 is KGHSH and CDR2 is LQKENI. In nucleotides, the CDR3 is TGTGCCAGCTCACCCGAGGACAGGGGTAATGAAAAACTGTTTTTT. This gives the protein CASSPEDRGNEKLFF.

V and J are TRBV6-5 and TRBJ2-1, with 7 bases matching TRBD2. Germline V gives CDR1 MNHEY, CDR2 SVGAGI. The CDR3 runs to 12 residues. Trimming took 2 bases from V and 8 from J; bases not matched to a gene: 0. In DNA, the CDR3 is TGTGCCAGCAGTTACCGGGGGGATGAGCAGTTCTTC. This codes for CASSYRGDEQFF.

This clone was recorded a few times. The chain joins TRBV10-3 to TRBJ2-1; 7 bases match TRBD2. CDR3 length equals 14 residues. V was clipped by 11 bases and J by 4 bases; unmatched bases: 11. CDR1 ENHRY and CDR2 SYGVKD come from the germline V gene. In DNA form, the CDR3 reads TGTGCCTCCCGGCGGGGGTCCCCTTACAATGAGCAGTTCTTC. Its translation is CASRRGSPYNEQFF.

This clone was counted once. This chain uses TRBV30 with TRBJ2-7, with 11 bases identical to TRBD2. There are 15 residues in the CDR3. The germline V gene encodes CDR1 GTSNPN and CDR2 SVGIG (reference sequence). V gave up 0 bases and J gave up 1 base; unmatched junction bases: 2. CDR3 loop: CAWSVTSGGSYEQYF. The CDR3 DNA is TGTGCCTGGAGTGTCACTAGCGGGGGATCCTACGAGCAGTACTTC.

This clone was recorded a few times. The same CDR3 arises from other DNA sequences in this sample as well. The DNA for the CDR3 is TGTGCCAGCAGCTTAGGGCAGGCGAACACTGAAGCTTTCTTT. It specifies CASSLGQANTEAFF. The chain joins TRBV7-3 to TRBJ1-1; D gene uncertain. CDR1 is SGHTA, CDR2 FQGTGA, per germline. The CDR3 covers 14 residues. The V gene lost 2 bases and the J gene lost 1 base, with 8 bases spanning the gap.

The chain recombines TRBV4-3 with TRBJ1-2; a weak D match, TRBD1 (5 bases). V was shortened by 4 bases and J by 6 bases, with 18 bases between the two germline ends. The germline CDR1 and CDR2 sequences are LGHNA and YSLEER. The CDR3 is 15 residues long. CDR3 protein: CASSPRQTVSDGYTF. The CDR3 DNA reads as TGCGCCAGCAGCCCGAGGCAGACAGTCTCGGATGGCTACACCTTC.

V usage is TRBV6-5 and J usage is TRBJ1-2; unclear D gene. Germline V lookup: CDR1 MNHEY, CDR2 SVGAGI. V lost 7 bases and J lost 3, with 12 bases in between. The CDR3 runs to 13 residues. CDR3 DNA: TGTGCCAGCACCCAGAAGTCGCACTATGGCTACACCTTC. Translating gives CASTQKSHYGYTF.

This clone is a singleton in its sample. The chain combines TRBV7-2 with TRBJ1-2; D is possibly TRBD1 (5 bases). The CDR3 sequence is 14 residues long. Deletions cut 2 bases from V and 4 bases from J, with 11 bases between. CDR1 and CDR2 (germline): SGHTA, FQGNSA. This CDR3 reads CASSLSQGVYGYTF. DNA for the CDR3: TGTGCCAGCAGCTTAAGCCAGGGTGTCTATGGCTACACCTTC.

The rearrangement links TRBV6-4 to TRBJ2-7; tentative D call: TRBD2 (6 bases). There are 14 residues in the CDR3. The germline V and J ends were trimmed by 2 bases and 3 bases, with 11 bases remaining between them. From germline, CDR1 is MRHNA and CDR2 SNTAGT. CDR3 coding DNA: TGTGCCAGCAGTGACCCCGGGCGGGACTACGAGCAGTACTTC. Translating gives CASSDPGRDYEQYF.

The V and J genes are TRBV11-2 and TRBJ2-7; perhaps TRBD2 as D (5 bases). Germline V CDR1 and CDR2: SGHAT, FQNNGV. The CDR3 has 15 residues. Deletions cut 0 bases from V and 4 bases from J, with 13 bases between. Here the CDR3 DNA reads TGTGCCAGCAGCTTAGAAGTAGGAGGTACGTACGAGCAGTACTTC. Residues: CASSLEVGGTYEQYF.

The chain has TRBV5-6 and TRBJ1-2; D is undetermined. Germline-derived CDR1 and CDR2 are SGHDT and YYEEEE. CDR3 length equals 15 residues. V was trimmed by 5 bases and J by 4 bases, leaving 18 bases between them. CDR3 sequence (DNA): TGTGCCAGCAGTGGGAGTGTTAGGTCGACCTATGGCTACACCTTC. Translating it yields CASSGSVRSTYGYTF.

V gene TRBV20-1 combines with J gene TRBJ2-1; no reliable D call. V was trimmed by 6 bases and J by 6 bases, leaving 9 bases between them. Germline V CDR1 and CDR2: DFQATT, SNEGSKA (reference sequence). This CDR3 comprises 11 residues. The CDR3 bases are TGCAGTGCCCTCCTGTTCAATGAGCAGTTCTTC. Protein sequence: CSALLFNEQFF.

The rearrangement uses TRBV28 and TRBJ1-4; D may be TRBD1 (6 bases). The ends were cut back, 4 bases at V and 2 bases at J, with 14 bases in the middle. Germline V gene lookup returns CDR1 MDHEN and CDR2 SYDVKM. CDR3 length equals 16 residues. CDR3 nucleotides: TGTGCCAGCAGTTCCCCTGGTCAGGGGACTAATGAAAAACTGTTTTTT. It is translated as CASSSPGQGTNEKLFF.

The CDR3 coding sequence is TGTGCCAGCAGGGCCTCGGGTGAAAAACTGTTTTTT. This gives the protein CASRASGEKLFF. V gene TRBV4-2 combines with J gene TRBJ1-4, with D unresolved. The V gene's germline CDR1 is LGHNA and CDR2 YNFKEQ. There are 12 residues in the CDR3. Trimming shortened V by 6 bases and J by 7 bases, and 9 bases separated the two germline ends.

This sequence joins TRBV18 and TRBJ1-1, with D hard to call. Germline V CDR1 and CDR2: KGHSH, LQKENI. Trimming took off 2 bases at V and 3 bases at J, with 7 bases between the two ends. There are 13 residues in the CDR3. CDR3: CASSPTEDTEAFF. As DNA, the CDR3 is TGTGCCAGCTCACCAACGGAGGACACTGAAGCTTTCTTT.

The V call is TRBV4-3, the J call TRBJ1-2; D call uncertain. CDR1 is LGHNA, CDR2 YSLEER, per germline. Trimming cost V 0 bases and J 7 bases, with 9 bases left between them. CDR3 length equals 13 residues. The CDR3 loop is CASSQDREGGYTF. CDR3 in DNA: TGCGCCAGCAGCCAAGATCGCGAGGGTGGCTACACCTTC.

The chain is built from TRBV7-3 and TRBJ2-3; 7 bases are a match to TRBD1. In germline, CDR1 is SGHTA, CDR2 FQGTGA. The ends lost 3 bases at V and 4 bases at J; junction bases unmatched: 1. CDR3 size: 13 residues. CDR3 DNA: TGTGCCAGCAGCTTCACAGGGGCAGATACGCAGTATTTT. This gives the protein CASSFTGADTQYF.

J is TRBJ2-2 and V is TRBV2, with D possibly TRBD1 on 6 matching bases. Trimming stripped 6 bases from V and 4 bases from J, with 18 bases between. The CDR3 length is 16 residues. Germline CDR1 reads SNHLY; CDR2 reads FYNNEI. The CDR3 here is CASSSQGKKGTGELFF. The CDR3 coding sequence is TGTGCCAGCAGCTCACAGGGAAAAAAAGGCACCGGGGAGCTGTTTTTT. Looking up the rest from reference TRBV2 and TRBJ2-2 gives the full variable domain: EPEVTQTPSHQVTQMGQEVILRCVPISNHLYFYWYRQILGQKVEFLVSFYNNEISEKSEIFDDQFSVERPDGSNFTLKIRSTKLEDSAMYFCASSSQGKKGTGELFFGEGSRLTVL.